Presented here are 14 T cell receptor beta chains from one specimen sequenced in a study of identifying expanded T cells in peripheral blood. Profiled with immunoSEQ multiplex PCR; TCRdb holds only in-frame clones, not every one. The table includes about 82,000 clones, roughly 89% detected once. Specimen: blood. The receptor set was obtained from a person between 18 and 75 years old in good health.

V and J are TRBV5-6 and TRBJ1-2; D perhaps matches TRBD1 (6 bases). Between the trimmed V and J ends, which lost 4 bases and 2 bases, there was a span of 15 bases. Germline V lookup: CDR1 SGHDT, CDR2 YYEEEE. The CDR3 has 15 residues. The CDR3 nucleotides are TGTGCCAGCAGCCGCTGGGGAGGGGGGAACTATGGCTACACCTTC. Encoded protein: CASSRWGGGNYGYTF.

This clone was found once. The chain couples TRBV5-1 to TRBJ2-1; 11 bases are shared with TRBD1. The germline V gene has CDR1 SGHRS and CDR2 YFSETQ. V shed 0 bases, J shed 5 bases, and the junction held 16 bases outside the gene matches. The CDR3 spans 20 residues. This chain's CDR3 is CASSLVWGQGGYVRNNEQFF. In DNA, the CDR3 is TGCGCCAGCAGCTTGGTTTGGGGACAGGGGGGATACGTAAGAAACAATGAGCAGTTCTTC.

The CDR3 DNA reads as TGTGCCAGCAGGGACATTTTAATGAACACTGAAGCTTTCTTT. Translated: CASRDILMNTEAFF. The rearrangement links TRBV7-9 to TRBJ1-1; D is perhaps TRBD1 (5 bases). The germline CDR1 and CDR2 sequences are SEHNR and FQNEAQ (reference sequence). Trimming stripped 6 bases from V and 0 bases from J, with 11 bases between. The length of the CDR3 is 14 residues.

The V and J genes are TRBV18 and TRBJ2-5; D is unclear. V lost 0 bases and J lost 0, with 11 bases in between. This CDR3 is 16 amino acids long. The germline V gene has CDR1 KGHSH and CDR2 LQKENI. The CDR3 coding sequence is TGTGCCAGCTCACCACCGCAGAAAAATGACCAAGAGACCCAGTACTTC. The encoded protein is CASSPPQKNDQETQYF.

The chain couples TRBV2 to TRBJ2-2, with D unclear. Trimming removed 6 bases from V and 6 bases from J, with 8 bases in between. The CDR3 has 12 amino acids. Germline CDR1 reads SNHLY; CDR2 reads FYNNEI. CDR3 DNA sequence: TGTGCCAGCAGGGGTAGGGCCGGGGAGCTGTTTTTT. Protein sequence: CASRGRAGELFF. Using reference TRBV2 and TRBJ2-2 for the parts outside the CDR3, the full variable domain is EPEVTQTPSHQVTQMGQEVILRCVPISNHLYFYWYRQILGQKVEFLVSFYNNEISEKSEIFDDQFSVERPDGSNFTLKIRSTKLEDSAMYFCASRGRAGELFFGEGSRLTVL.

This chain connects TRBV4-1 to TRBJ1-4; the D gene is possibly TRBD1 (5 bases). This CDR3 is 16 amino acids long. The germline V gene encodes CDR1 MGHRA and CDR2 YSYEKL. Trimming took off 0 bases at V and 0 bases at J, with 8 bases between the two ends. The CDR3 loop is CASSQDPDTTNEKLFF. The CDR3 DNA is TGCGCCAGCAGCCAAGATCCGGACACAACTAATGAAAAACTGTTTTTT.

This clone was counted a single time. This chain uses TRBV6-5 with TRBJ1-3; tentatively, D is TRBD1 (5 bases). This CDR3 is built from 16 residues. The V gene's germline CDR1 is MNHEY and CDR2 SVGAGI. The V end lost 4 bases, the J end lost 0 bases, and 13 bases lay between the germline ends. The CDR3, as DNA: TGTGCCAGCAGTTCGAAGGGGCTACTCTCTGGAAACACCATATATTTT. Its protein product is CASSSKGLLSGNTIYF.

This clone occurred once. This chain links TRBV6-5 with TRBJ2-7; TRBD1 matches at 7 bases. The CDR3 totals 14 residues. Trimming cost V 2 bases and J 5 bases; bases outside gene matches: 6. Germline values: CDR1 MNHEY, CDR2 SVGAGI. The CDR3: CASSYDHRGHEQYF. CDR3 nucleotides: TGTGCCAGCAGTTACGATCACAGGGGCCACGAGCAGTACTTC.

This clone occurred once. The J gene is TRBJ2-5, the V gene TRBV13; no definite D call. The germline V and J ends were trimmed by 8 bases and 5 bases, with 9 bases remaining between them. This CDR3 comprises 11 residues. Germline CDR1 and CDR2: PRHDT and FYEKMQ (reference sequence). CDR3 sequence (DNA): TGTGCCAGCCGTTTGGGGGAGACCCAGTACTTC. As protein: CASRLGETQYF.

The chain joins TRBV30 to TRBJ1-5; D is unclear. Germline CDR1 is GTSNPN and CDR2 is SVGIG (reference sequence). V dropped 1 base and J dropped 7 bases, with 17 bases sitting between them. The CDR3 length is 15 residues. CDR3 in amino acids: CAWSALGSIGQPQHF. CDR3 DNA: TGTGCCTGGAGTGCTTTGGGCAGTATAGGGCAGCCCCAGCATTTT.

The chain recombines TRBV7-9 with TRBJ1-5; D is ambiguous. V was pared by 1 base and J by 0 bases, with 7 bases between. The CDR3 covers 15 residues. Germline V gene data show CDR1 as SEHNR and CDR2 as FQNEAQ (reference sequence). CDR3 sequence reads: CASSLGGLSNQPQHF. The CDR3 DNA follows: TGTGCCAGCAGCTTAGGAGGACTTAGCAATCAGCCCCAGCATTTT.

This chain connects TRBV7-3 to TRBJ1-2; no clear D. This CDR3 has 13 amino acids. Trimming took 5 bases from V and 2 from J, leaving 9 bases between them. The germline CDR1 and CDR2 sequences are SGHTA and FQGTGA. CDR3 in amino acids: CASSLGLNYGYTF. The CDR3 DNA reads TGTGCCAGCAGCCTTGGACTGAACTATGGCTACACCTTC.

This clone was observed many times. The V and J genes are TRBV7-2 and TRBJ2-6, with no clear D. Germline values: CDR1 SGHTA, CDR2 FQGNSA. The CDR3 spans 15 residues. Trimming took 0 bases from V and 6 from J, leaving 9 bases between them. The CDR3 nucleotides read TGTGCCAGCAGCTTAGCCTCCTTGTCGGCCAACGTCCTGACTTTC. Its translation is CASSLASLSANVLTF. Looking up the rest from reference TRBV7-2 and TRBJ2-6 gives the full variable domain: GAGVSQSPSNKVTEKGKDVELRCDPISGHTALYWYRQSLGQGLEFLIYFQGNSAPDKSGLPSDRFSAERTGGSVSTLTIQRTQQEDSAVYLCASSLASLSANVLTFGAGSRLTVL.

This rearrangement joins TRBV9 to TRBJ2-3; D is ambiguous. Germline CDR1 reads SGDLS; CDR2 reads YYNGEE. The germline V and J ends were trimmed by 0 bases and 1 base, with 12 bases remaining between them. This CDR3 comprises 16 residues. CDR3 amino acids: CASSVAPGSRTDTQYF. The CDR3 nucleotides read TGTGCCAGCAGCGTAGCTCCGGGCAGTCGCACAGATACGCAGTATTTT.